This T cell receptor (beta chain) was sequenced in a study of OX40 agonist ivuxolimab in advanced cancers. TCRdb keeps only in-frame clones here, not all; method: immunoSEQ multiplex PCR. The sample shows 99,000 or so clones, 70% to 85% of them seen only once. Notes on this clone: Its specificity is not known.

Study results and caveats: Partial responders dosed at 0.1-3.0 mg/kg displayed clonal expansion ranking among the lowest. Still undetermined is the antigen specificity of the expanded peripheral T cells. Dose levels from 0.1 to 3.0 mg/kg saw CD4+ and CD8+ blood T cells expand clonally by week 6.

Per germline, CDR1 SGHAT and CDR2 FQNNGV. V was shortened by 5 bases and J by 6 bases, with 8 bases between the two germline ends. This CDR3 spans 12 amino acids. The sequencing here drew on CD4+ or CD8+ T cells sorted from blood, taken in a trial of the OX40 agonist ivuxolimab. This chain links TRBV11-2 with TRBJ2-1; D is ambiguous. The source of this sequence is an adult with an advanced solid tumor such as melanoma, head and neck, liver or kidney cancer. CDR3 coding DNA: TGTGCCAGCAGCGCATCGCGCAATGAGCAGTTCTTC. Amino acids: CASSASRNEQFF.